These 13 T cell receptor beta chains share one sample of origin, sequenced in a study of T cells in tumors after PD-1 blockade. Here immunoSEQ multiplex PCR was the method, and the copy in TCRdb shows in-frame clones only, minus some. The sample has 5,000 to 6,500 clones; around 84% are singletons. Sequencing used PBMCs, obtained after anti-PD-1 therapy. The origin of the receptors is a human donor with advanced basal cell or squamous cell carcinoma (not recorded which).

This sequence joins TRBV6-5 and TRBJ2-3; D may correspond to TRBD1 or TRBD2 (5 bases each). The CDR3 consists of 15 residues. Germline CDR1 MNHEY, CDR2 SVGAGI. V dropped 10 bases and J dropped 1 base, with 18 bases sitting between them. The CDR3 bases are TGTGCCACCCAGTTAACCGTGGGGGGCACAGATACGCAGTATTTT. Protein: CATQLTVGGTDTQYF.

V and J are TRBV7-9 and TRBJ2-3; 10 nucleotides match TRBD1. The CDR3 is 15 amino acids. The J segment lost 3 bases and the V segment lost 5 bases, leaving 5 bases of the junction unmatched. CDR1 and CDR2 (germline): SEHNR, FQNEAQ (reference sequence). In DNA, the CDR3 is TGTGCCAGCAGCCCCGGACAGGGGGTAACAGATACGCAGTATTTT. It is translated as CASSPGQGVTDTQYF.

This sequence joins TRBV7-8 and TRBJ1-6, with D uncertain. V shed 3 bases and J shed 0 bases, with 12 bases lying between them. The CDR3 is 17 amino acids. Germline lookup yields CDR1 SGHVS and CDR2 FQNEAQ. Here the CDR3 reads CASSFPRKSSYNSPLHF. The CDR3 DNA follows: TGTGCCAGCAGCTTCCCGCGAAAAAGCTCCTATAATTCACCCCTCCACTTT.

This clone was recorded a few times. V usage is TRBV6-5 and J usage is TRBJ1-2; 8 bases align to TRBD1. V lost 6 bases, J lost 8 bases, and 5 bases stayed unmatched. CDR1 is MNHEY and CDR2 is SVGAGI in the germline V gene. The CDR3 has 12 amino acids. The CDR3 DNA reads TGTGCCAGCAGGAAGACAGGGGCCGGCTACACCTTC. Its protein is CASRKTGAGYTF.

The chain uses TRBV6-5 and TRBJ1-3; D not resolved. V was trimmed by 5 bases and J by 6 bases, leaving 5 bases between them. The CDR3 extends over 11 amino acids. Germline lookup yields CDR1 MNHEY and CDR2 SVGAGI. The CDR3 DNA sequence: TGTGCCAGCAGTAACCTAAACACCATATATTTT. Protein sequence: CASSNLNTIYF.

This sequence joins TRBV4-1 and TRBJ2-7; D perhaps matches TRBD2 (6 bases). Deletions cut 5 bases from V and 3 bases from J, with 14 bases between. This CDR3 comprises 14 residues. Germline assignment: CDR1 MGHRA and CDR2 YSYEKL. CDR3 loop: CASSIRGDHYEQYF. The DNA of the CDR3 is TGCGCCAGCAGCATCCGCGGGGATCACTACGAGCAGTACTTC.

The chain joins TRBV30 to TRBJ2-7; 8 bases match TRBD1. CDR3 size: 14 residues. Germline V lookup: CDR1 GTSNPN, CDR2 SVGIG (reference sequence). V was pared by 5 bases and J by 3 bases, with 9 bases of the junction left unmatched. Here the CDR3 DNA reads TGTGCCTGGCGGCCAGGGGGCAAAAACTACGAGCAGTACTTC. Its translation is CAWRPGGKNYEQYF.

The rearrangement joins TRBV2 to TRBJ1-2; D is unresolved. Germline V gene lookup returns CDR1 SNHLY and CDR2 FYNNEI. Deletions cut 2 bases from V and 7 bases from J, with 8 bases between. This CDR3 has 12 residues. CDR3 loop: CASSEPRSGYTF. As DNA, the CDR3 is TGTGCCAGCAGTGAACCGCGGAGTGGCTACACCTTC.

The V call is TRBV3-1 (or the pseudogene TRBV3-2), the J call TRBJ1-2; no clear D gene. Germline CDR1 reads LGHDT; CDR2 reads YNNKEL (reference sequence). The CDR3 is made up of 13 amino acids. Trimming removed 0 bases from V and 7 bases from J, with 9 bases in between. The CDR3 coding sequence is TGTGCCAGCAGCCAAGACGTAGGGATTGGCTACACCTTC. Translation gives CASSQDVGIGYTF.

CDR3 sequence reads: CATSGLKGSEQFF. The CDR3 coding sequence is TGTGCCACCTCGGGACTTAAGGGTTCTGAGCAGTTCTTC. V gene TRBV27 combines with J gene TRBJ2-1; D perhaps matches TRBD2 (6 bases). This CDR3 has 13 amino acids. V was clipped by 10 bases and J by 9 bases, with 19 bases between them. Per the germline V gene, CDR1 is MNHEY and CDR2 is SMNVEV (reference sequence).

The CDR3 protein is CASSPIKGGAGEKLFF. CDR3 coding DNA: TGTGCCAGCTCACCTATTAAAGGGGGCGCCGGGGAAAAACTGTTTTTT. The rearrangement uses TRBV18 and TRBJ1-4, with 7 bases aligning to TRBD1. The CDR3 extends over 16 amino acids. V lost 3 bases and J lost 8; bases outside the gene matches: 12. The V gene's germline CDR1 is KGHSH and CDR2 LQKENI.

The V and J genes are TRBV7-2 and TRBJ1-6, with D tentatively TRBD1 (6 bases). Trimming removed 2 bases at V and 10 bases at J, with 12 bases between. Germline V gene sequence: CDR1 SGHTA, CDR2 FQGNSA. There are 14 residues in the CDR3. CDR3 in DNA: TGTGCCAGCAGCTTAAATCCCGACAGGTCACCCCTCCACTTT. It yields the protein CASSLNPDRSPLHF.

This clone was recorded a few times. V usage is TRBV5-1 and J usage is TRBJ1-1; maybe TRBD1 (6 bases). Trimming removed 2 bases at V and 4 bases at J, with 12 bases between. Germline assignment: CDR1 SGHRS and CDR2 YFSETQ. The length of the CDR3 is 14 residues. This CDR3 is CASSFSGAVTEAFF. In DNA, the CDR3 is TGCGCCAGCAGCTTTTCGGGGGCGGTCACTGAAGCTTTCTTT.